This T cell receptor (beta chain) is from a study of blood T cells in healthy people across ages. The use of a sample-barcoded 5' primer and a J-beta primer mix characterized a second PCR of roughly 6 to 11 cycles. TCRdb re-derived calls from the 5' RACE reads in MiXCR, one entry per CDR3 protein. The table records approximately 800,000 distinct CDR3 sequences, roughly three fifths of them present only once. Overall study findings and caveats: Per million T cells, TCR beta diversity dropped about linearly as age rose. There were more naive CD4+ cells and higher diversity in long-lived donors than in aged donors. Observed TCR beta diversity showed a strong correlation with the percentage of naive T cells as measured by flow cytometry.

This clonotype was counted ten times or more. The antigen is unknown. This CDR3 is 13 amino acids long. CDR1 is SGHTA, CDR2 FQGNSA, per germline. V lost 4 bases and J 1 base, leaving 7 bases between the germline ends. Sample: blood. This TCR derives from a man in his forties in good health. The gene calls are TRBV7-2 and TRBJ1-1; the D gene is possibly TRBD1 (6 bases). For the CDR3, the DNA is TGTGCCAGCAGCTCGACAGGGAACACTGAAGCTTTCTTT. This codes for CASSSTGNTEAFF.